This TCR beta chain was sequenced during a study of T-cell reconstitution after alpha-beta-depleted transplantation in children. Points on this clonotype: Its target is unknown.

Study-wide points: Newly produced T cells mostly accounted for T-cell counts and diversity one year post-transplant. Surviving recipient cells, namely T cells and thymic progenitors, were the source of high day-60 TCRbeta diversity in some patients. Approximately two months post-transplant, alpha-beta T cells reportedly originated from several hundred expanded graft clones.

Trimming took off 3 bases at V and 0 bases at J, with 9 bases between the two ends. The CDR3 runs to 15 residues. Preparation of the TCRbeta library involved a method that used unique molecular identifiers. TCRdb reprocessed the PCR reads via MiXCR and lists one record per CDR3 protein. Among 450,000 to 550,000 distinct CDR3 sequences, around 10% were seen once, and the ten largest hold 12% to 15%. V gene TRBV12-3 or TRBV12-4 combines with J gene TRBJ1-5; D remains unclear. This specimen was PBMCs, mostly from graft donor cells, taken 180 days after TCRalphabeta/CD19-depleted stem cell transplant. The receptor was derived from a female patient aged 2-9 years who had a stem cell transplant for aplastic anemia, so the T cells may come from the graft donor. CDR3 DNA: TGTGCCAGCAGTTTGCCCCCTGTTAGCAATCAGCCCCAGCATTTT. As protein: CASSLPPVSNQPQHF.